A single sample is the source of the 22 T cell receptor beta chains below, sequenced in a study of blood T cell repertoires in COVID-19. Produced via immunoSEQ multiplex PCR; TCRdb's table is partial and in-frame only. The table shows hundreds of thousands of clones, with around 82% occurring only once. Material for sequencing was peripheral blood. Every receptor here comes from a human donor in a cohort sampled during active COVID-19.

This clone was recorded many times. The chain carries TRBV5-1 and TRBJ2-7, with TRBD2 as a possible D gene (6 bases). The CDR3 sequence is 15 residues long. Germline-derived CDR1 and CDR2 are SGHRS and YFSETQ. V was shortened by 5 bases and J by 3 bases, with 18 bases between the two germline ends. The chain's CDR3 is CASSPEGGAYYEQYF. Written as DNA, the CDR3 is TGCGCCAGCAGTCCCGAGGGCGGGGCTTACTACGAGCAGTACTTC.

Here the CDR3 reads CASSQPGGQPQHF. Written as DNA, the CDR3 is TGCGCCAGCAGCCAACCTGGAGGGCAGCCCCAGCATTTT. This chain uses TRBV4-1 with TRBJ1-5; D not resolved. Trimming pared 2 bases from V and 7 bases from J, leaving 9 bases between. CDR3 size: 13 residues. Germline V gene data show CDR1 as MGHRA and CDR2 as YSYEKL.

This clone has just one count. The V gene is TRBV11-2, the J gene TRBJ2-5; D perhaps matches TRBD2 (5 bases). CDR1 and CDR2 from the germline V gene are SGHAT and FQNNGV. CDR3 length equals 15 residues. V was clipped by 1 base and J by 5 bases, with 14 bases between them. The chain's CDR3 is CASSLGLRPRETQYF. CDR3 in DNA: TGTGCCAGCAGCTTAGGACTAAGGCCCCGGGAGACCCAGTACTTC.

This clone has only a few counts. The V call is TRBV13, the J call TRBJ2-3; the match to TRBD2 covers 15 bases. Trimming at V came to 5 bases and at J to 4 bases, leaving 16 bases not matched to a gene. This CDR3 region has 20 residues. CDR1 and CDR2 from the germline V gene are PRHDT and FYEKMQ (reference sequence). The CDR3 coding sequence is TGTGCCAGCAGCCTCTACATTAGGACTAGCGGGAGGGCCAGCGCAGATACGCAGTATTTT. Translated: CASSLYIRTSGRASADTQYF.

This rearrangement joins TRBV5-1 to TRBJ2-5; tentative D call: TRBD1 (5 bases). Germline CDR1 reads SGHRS; CDR2 reads YFSETQ. The CDR3 is made up of 14 amino acids. The germline V and J ends were trimmed by 3 bases and 1 base, with 10 bases remaining between them. For the CDR3, the DNA is TGCGCCAGCAGCTACACAGGAACCCAAGAGACCCAGTACTTC. Protein product: CASSYTGTQETQYF.

V is TRBV4-2 and J is TRBJ2-7; 8 bases align to TRBD2. V was clipped by 3 bases and J by 3 bases; unmatched bases: 10. The CDR3 covers 16 residues. Germline lookup yields CDR1 LGHNA and CDR2 YNFKEQ. CDR3 region: CASSQNLASGGYEQYF. CDR3 DNA sequence: TGTGCCAGCAGCCAGAACCTCGCAAGCGGGGGCTACGAGCAGTACTTC.

The chain links TRBV5-1 to TRBJ2-2; 10 bases are shared with TRBD1. After removal of 4 bases from V and 3 bases from J, the junction contained 6 bases not matched to a gene. This CDR3 contains 16 residues. The germline CDR1 and CDR2 sequences are SGHRS and YFSETQ. The CDR3 DNA sequence: TGCGCCAGCAGCAGCCTCGGACAGGGGGACACCGGGGAGCTGTTTTTT. Protein sequence: CASSSLGQGDTGELFF.

The rearrangement links TRBV2 to TRBJ2-4; TRBD2 matches at 9 bases. The V and J ends lost 6 bases and 0 bases, in that order; junction bases with no gene match: 12. Per the germline V gene, CDR1 is SNHLY and CDR2 is FYNNEI. The CDR3 is 18 amino acids. The chain's CDR3 is CASRATSGGVGAKNIQYF. The CDR3 coding sequence is TGTGCCAGCAGGGCGACTAGCGGAGGCGTGGGAGCCAAAAACATTCAGTACTTC.

This chain connects TRBV4-3 to TRBJ2-3; D possibly corresponds to TRBD2 (5 bases). The V end lost 3 bases, the J end lost 0 bases, and 10 bases lay between the germline ends. The CDR3 totals 15 residues. The germline V gene has CDR1 LGHNA and CDR2 YSLEER. The CDR3, as DNA: TGCGCCAGCAGCCATCGCCGGACTAGCACAGATACGCAGTATTTT. Translated: CASSHRRTSTDTQYF.

This clone was seen a few times. The chain employs TRBV6-6 and TRBJ1-5, with a possible D match to TRBD1 (5 bases). The CDR3 has 15 residues. V was trimmed by 6 bases and J by 0 bases, leaving 12 bases between them. Germline V gene lookup returns CDR1 MNHNY and CDR2 SVGAGI (reference sequence). The CDR3 spells CASSQQAASNQPQHF. Written as DNA, the CDR3 is TGTGCCAGCAGCCAACAGGCGGCTAGCAATCAGCCCCAGCATTTT.

The V and J genes are TRBV27 and TRBJ1-5, with 8 bases aligning to TRBD1. Per the germline V gene, CDR1 is MNHEY and CDR2 is SMNVEV (reference sequence). The CDR3 has 14 amino acids. The J segment lost 6 bases and the V segment lost 6 bases, leaving 7 bases of the junction unmatched. The CDR3 DNA reads as TGTGCCAGCAGGCGGACAGGGAATTTTCAGCCCCAGCATTTT. This codes for CASRRTGNFQPQHF.

The chain joins TRBV27 to TRBJ1-1, with D tentatively TRBD1 (5 bases). V gave up 8 bases and J gave up 4 bases, with 14 bases separating them. The CDR3 consists of 13 residues. CDR1 and CDR2 from the germline V gene are MNHEY and SMNVEV (reference sequence). The chain's CDR3 is CASRMRGSTEAFF. DNA of the CDR3: TGTGCCAGCCGAATGCGGGGGAGCACTGAAGCTTTCTTT.

This clone was recorded only once. In DNA, the CDR3 is TGTGCCAGTAGAAGGGGTCGAGCCAGTCTTAACTATGGCTACACCTTC. Amino acid sequence: CASRRGRASLNYGYTF. This sequence joins TRBV19 and TRBJ1-2; D is perhaps TRBD1 (5 bases). Germline V gene sequence: CDR1 LNHDA, CDR2 SQIVND (reference sequence). V shed 6 bases and J shed 1 base, with 18 bases lying between them. This CDR3 is 16 amino acids long.

The chain couples TRBV5-6 to TRBJ1-1; 12 nucleotides align to TRBD1. CDR1 and CDR2 from the germline V gene are SGHDT and YYEEEE. The CDR3 spans 17 residues. V lost 4 bases, J lost 6 bases, and 13 bases stayed unmatched. CDR3 sequence (DNA): TGTGCCAGCAGCCGGGATGGGACAGGGGGCGTTTGGGCTGAAGCTTTCTTT. Its protein product is CASSRDGTGGVWAEAFF.

The chain has TRBV24-1 and TRBJ2-7; 7 positions match TRBD2. Per germline, CDR1 KGHDR and CDR2 SFDVKD. This CDR3 region has 16 residues. J gave up 3 bases and V 2 bases, and 9 bases lay outside the gene matches. CDR3 sequence (DNA): TGTGCCACCAGTGATTCCCGGTCCGGGGGGATCTACGAGCAGTACTTC. Protein sequence: CATSDSRSGGIYEQYF.

CDR3 nucleotide sequence: TGTGCCAGCAGTTACTCGGCGGGAGTCACAGATACGCAGTATTTT. It codes for CASSYSAGVTDTQYF. V gene TRBV6-5 combines with J gene TRBJ2-3, with TRBD2 matching over 7 bases. CDR1 is MNHEY and CDR2 is SVGAGI in the germline V gene. J lost 2 bases, V lost 0 bases, and 2 bases had no gene match. There are 15 residues in the CDR3.

The rearrangement uses TRBV19 and TRBJ1-3; the match to TRBD1 covers 9 bases. The CDR3 consists of 16 residues. V dropped 10 bases and J dropped 2; count of bases not matched to a gene: 12. Germline V lookup: CDR1 LNHDA, CDR2 SQIVND (reference sequence). This chain's CDR3 is CATHTGGGYPGNTIYF. The CDR3 DNA is TGTGCCACTCACACAGGGGGCGGATACCCTGGAAACACCATATATTTT.

About this clone itself: This specimen includes other DNA sequences encoding the same CDR3. The chain carries TRBV27 and TRBJ2-3, with 12 bases identical to TRBD2. This CDR3 has 15 residues. Germline lookup yields CDR1 MNHEY and CDR2 SMNVEV (reference sequence). The V segment lost 5 bases and the J segment 3 bases; nucleotides outside the gene matches: 3. The CDR3 protein is CASSRTSGGTDTQYF. The CDR3, as DNA: TGTGCCAGCAGTCGTACTAGCGGGGGGACAGATACGCAGTATTTT.

V is TRBV5-1 and J is TRBJ2-1; 11 nucleotides match TRBD1. Germline V gene data show CDR1 as SGHRS and CDR2 as YFSETQ. This CDR3 comprises 15 residues. The J segment lost 8 bases and the V segment lost 4 bases, leaving 8 bases of the junction unmatched. CDR3 DNA sequence: TGCGCCAGCAGCCCCCCACGGACAGGGGGCGATGAGCAGTTCTTC. Translating it yields CASSPPRTGGDEQFF.

The chain uses TRBV6-5 and TRBJ2-3; TRBD2 aligns across 14 bases. This CDR3 contains 15 residues. Losses at the gene ends were 4 bases for V and 8 bases for J; bases not matched to a gene: 5. The V gene's germline CDR1 is MNHEY and CDR2 SVGAGI. In nucleotides, the CDR3 is TGTGCCAGCAGTTCCGCCGGGACTAGCGGGGGTACGCAGTATTTT. This gives the protein CASSSAGTSGGTQYF.

The chain combines TRBV27 with TRBJ1-1; D may be TRBD1 (5 bases). The CDR3 totals 18 residues. The germline V and J ends were trimmed by 5 bases and 2 bases, with 24 bases remaining between them. Per the germline V gene, CDR1 is MNHEY and CDR2 is SMNVEV (reference sequence). CDR3 in DNA: TGTGCCAGCAGTCCTCTCGGGGGGAAGGGGCCTGCAAACACTGAAGCTTTCTTT. This encodes CASSPLGGKGPANTEAFF.

The chain links TRBV6-5 to TRBJ1-2; TRBD1 is a possible D gene (5 bases). The CDR3 covers 15 residues. The germline V gene has CDR1 MNHEY and CDR2 SVGAGI. V was pared by 5 bases and J by 4 bases, with 17 bases between. In nucleotides, the CDR3 is TGTGCCAGCAGTCCTTTGGGCAGGCAGGGCTATGGCTACACCTTC. It translates to CASSPLGRQGYGYTF.